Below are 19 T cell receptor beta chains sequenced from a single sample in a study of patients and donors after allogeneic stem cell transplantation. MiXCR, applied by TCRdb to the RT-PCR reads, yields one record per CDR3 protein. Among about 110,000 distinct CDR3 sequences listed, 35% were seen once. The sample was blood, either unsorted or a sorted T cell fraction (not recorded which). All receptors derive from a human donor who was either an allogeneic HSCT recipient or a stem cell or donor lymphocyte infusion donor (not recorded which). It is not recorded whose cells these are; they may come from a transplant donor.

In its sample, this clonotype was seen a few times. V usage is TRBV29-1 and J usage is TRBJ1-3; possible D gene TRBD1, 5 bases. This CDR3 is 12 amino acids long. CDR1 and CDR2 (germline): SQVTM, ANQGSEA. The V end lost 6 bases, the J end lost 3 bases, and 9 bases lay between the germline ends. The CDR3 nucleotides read TGCAGCGTAGCAGGGTATGGAAACACCATATATTTT. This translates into CSVAGYGNTIYF.

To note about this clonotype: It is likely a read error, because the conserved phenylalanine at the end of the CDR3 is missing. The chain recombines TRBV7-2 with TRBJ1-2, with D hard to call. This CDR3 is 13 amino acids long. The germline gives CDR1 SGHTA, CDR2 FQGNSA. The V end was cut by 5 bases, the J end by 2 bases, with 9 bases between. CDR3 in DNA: TGTGCCAGCAGCCCTAACAGAAACTATGGCTACACCTTA. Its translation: CASSPNRNYGYTL.

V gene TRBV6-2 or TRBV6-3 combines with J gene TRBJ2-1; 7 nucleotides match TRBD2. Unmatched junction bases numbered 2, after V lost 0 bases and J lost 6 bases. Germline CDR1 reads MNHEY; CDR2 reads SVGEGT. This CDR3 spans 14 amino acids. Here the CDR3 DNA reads TGTGCCAGCAGTTACTCATGGGGGGGCAATGAGCAGTTCTTC. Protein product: CASSYSWGGNEQFF.

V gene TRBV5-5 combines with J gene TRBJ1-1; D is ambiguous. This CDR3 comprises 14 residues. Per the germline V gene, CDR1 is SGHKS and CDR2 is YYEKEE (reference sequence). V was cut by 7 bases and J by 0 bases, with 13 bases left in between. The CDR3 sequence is CASGETHMNTEAFF. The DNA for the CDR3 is TGTGCCAGCGGGGAGACACATATGAACACTGAAGCTTTCTTT.

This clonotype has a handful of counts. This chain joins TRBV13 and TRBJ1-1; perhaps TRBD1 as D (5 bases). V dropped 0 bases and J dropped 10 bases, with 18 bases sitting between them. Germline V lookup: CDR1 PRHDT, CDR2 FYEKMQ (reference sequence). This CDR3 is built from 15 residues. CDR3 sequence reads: CASSLGPDTGGAAFF. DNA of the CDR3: TGTGCCAGCAGCTTAGGCCCGGACACCGGGGGTGCAGCTTTCTTT.

The chain's CDR3 is CASTQTGAGYTF. DNA for the CDR3: TGTGCCAGCACTCAAACAGGGGCCGGCTACACCTTC. The chain uses TRBV6-5 and TRBJ1-2, with 7 bases aligning to TRBD1. J gave up 8 bases and V 7 bases, and 7 bases lay outside the gene matches. The V gene's germline CDR1 is MNHEY and CDR2 SVGAGI. The CDR3 loop spans 12 amino acids.

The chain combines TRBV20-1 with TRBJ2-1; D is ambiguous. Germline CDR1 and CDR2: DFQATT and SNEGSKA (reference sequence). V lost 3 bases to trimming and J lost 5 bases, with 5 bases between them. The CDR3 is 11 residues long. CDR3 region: CSARRHNEQFF. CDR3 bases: TGCAGTGCTAGGAGGCACAATGAGCAGTTCTTC.

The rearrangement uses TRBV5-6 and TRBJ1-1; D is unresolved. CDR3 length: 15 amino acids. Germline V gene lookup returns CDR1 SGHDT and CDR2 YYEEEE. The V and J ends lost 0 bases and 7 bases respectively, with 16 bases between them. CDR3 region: CASSLVGRSRDEAFF. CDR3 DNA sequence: TGTGCCAGCAGCTTGGTAGGCAGGTCGAGAGATGAAGCTTTCTTT.

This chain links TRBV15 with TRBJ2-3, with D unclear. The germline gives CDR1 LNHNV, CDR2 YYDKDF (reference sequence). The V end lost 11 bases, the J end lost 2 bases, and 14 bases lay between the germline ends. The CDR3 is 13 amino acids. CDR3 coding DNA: TGTGCCTCAACACTCGGAACCACAGATACGCAGTATTTT. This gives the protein CASTLGTTDTQYF.

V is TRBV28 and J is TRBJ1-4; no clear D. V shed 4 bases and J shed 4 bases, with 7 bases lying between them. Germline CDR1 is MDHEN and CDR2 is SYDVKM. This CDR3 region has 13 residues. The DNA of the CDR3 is TGTGCCAGCAGTTGGCGGTATAATGAAAAACTGTTTTTT. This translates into CASSWRYNEKLFF.

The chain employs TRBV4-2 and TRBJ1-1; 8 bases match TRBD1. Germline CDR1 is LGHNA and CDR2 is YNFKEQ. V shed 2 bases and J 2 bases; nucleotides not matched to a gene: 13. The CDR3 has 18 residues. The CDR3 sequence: CASSQRTGTGRVNTEAFF. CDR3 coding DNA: TGTGCCAGCAGCCAACGCACCGGGACAGGTAGGGTAAACACTGAAGCTTTCTTT.

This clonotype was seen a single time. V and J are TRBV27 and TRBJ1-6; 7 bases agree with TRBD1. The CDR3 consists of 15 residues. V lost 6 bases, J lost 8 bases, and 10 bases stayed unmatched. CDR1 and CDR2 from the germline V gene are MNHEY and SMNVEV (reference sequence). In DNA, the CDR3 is TGTGCCAGCAGCCGCCTCAGGGGGGACTATTCACCCCTCCACTTT. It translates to CASSRLRGDYSPLHF.

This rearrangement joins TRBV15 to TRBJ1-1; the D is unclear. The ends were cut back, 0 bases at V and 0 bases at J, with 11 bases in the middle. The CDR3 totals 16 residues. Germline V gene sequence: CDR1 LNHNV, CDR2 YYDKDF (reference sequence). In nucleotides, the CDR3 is TGTGCCACCAGCAGAGATACGGCAGTTCTGAACACTGAAGCTTTCTTT. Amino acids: CATSRDTAVLNTEAFF.

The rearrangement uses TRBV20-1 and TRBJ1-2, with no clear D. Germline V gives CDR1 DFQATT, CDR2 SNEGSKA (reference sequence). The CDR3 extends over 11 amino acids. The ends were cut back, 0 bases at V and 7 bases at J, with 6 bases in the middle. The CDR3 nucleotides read TGCAGTGCTAGAGATCCCGGTGGCTACACCTTC. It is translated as CSARDPGGYTF.

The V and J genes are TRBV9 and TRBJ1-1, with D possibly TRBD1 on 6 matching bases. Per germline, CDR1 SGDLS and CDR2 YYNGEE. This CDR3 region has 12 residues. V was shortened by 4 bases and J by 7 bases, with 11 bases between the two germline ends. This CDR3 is CASSPGHNEAFF. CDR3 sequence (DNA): TGTGCCAGCAGCCCGGGACACAATGAAGCTTTCTTT. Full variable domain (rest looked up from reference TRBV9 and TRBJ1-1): DSGVTQTPKHLITATGQRVTLRCSPRSGDLSVYWYQQSLDQGLQFLIQYYNGEERAKGNILERFSAQQFPDLHSELNLSSLELGDSALYFCASSPGHNEAFFGQGTRLTVV.

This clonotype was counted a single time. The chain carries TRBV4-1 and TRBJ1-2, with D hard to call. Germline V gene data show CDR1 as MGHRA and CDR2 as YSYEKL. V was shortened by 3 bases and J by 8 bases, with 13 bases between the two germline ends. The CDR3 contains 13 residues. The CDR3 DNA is TGCGCCAGCAGCCAGGTCCTTACGGGGGGCTACACCTTC. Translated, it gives CASSQVLTGGYTF.

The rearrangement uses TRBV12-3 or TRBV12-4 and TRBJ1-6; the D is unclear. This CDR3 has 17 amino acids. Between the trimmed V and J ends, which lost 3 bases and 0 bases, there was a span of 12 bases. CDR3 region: CASSFGSESSYNSPLHF. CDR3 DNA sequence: TGTGCCAGCAGTTTTGGGTCTGAGAGCTCCTATAATTCACCCCTCCACTTT.

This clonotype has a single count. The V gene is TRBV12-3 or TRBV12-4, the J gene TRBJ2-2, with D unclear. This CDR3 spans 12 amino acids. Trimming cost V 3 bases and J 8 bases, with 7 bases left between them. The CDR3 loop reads CASSFPPGELFF. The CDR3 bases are TGTGCCAGCAGTTTCCCCCCGGGGGAGCTGTTTTTT.

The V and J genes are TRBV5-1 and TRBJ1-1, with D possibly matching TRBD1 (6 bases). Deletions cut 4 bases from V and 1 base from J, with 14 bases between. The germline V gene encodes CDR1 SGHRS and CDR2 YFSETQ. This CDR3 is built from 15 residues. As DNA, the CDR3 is TGCGCCAGCAGCCGGTTGTCACAGGGGAACACTGAAGCTTTCTTT. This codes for CASSRLSQGNTEAFF.